Each of the 7 T cell receptor beta chains below was sequenced from the same sample in a study of sequential checkpoint blockade in melanoma. The treatment here: randomized to nivolumab then ipilimumab (arm A) or the reverse (arm B). Produced via immunoSEQ multiplex PCR; TCRdb's table is partial and in-frame only. In the table there are 30,000 to 40,000 clones, about nine tenths of which are singletons. Sequences were derived from CD8+ T cells sorted from blood (inferred from file names), sampled from a patient given nivolumab and ipilimumab in sequence. These receptors were taken from a human donor with melanoma.

The V gene is TRBV14, the J gene TRBJ2-7, with D perhaps TRBD2 (6 bases). Trimming left V 8 bases short and J 3 bases short, with 20 bases between. This CDR3 comprises 15 residues. Germline loops: CDR1 SGHDN, CDR2 FVKESK. CDR3 coding DNA: TGTGCCAGCCTTACGGGGAGGAGGGGTTTCTACGAGCAGTACTTC. Translation gives CASLTGRRGFYEQYF.

This chain uses TRBV7-2 with TRBJ1-4, with TRBD1 matching over 10 bases. The germline CDR1 and CDR2 sequences are SGHTA and FQGNSA. V trimming: 1 base; J trimming: 7 bases; junction bases outside the gene matches: 6. The CDR3 length is 16 residues. CDR3 sequence (DNA): TGTGCCAGCAGCTTAGGACGGGACAGGGGAGGTGAAAAACTGTTTTTT. Amino acid sequence: CASSLGRDRGGEKLFF.

V gene TRBV6-6 combines with J gene TRBJ1-1, with D perhaps TRBD1 (6 bases). V was clipped by 2 bases and J by 4 bases, with 11 bases between them. This CDR3 spans 14 amino acids. The germline gives CDR1 MNHNY, CDR2 SVGAGI (reference sequence). The DNA for the CDR3 is TGTGCCAGCAGTTACGCGTACAGGGTCACTGAAGCTTTCTTT. Translated, it gives CASSYAYRVTEAFF.

The J gene is TRBJ2-2, the V gene TRBV6-5, with TRBD2 matching over 7 bases. Germline V gene lookup returns CDR1 MNHEY and CDR2 SVGAGI. The CDR3 is 15 residues long. The junction had 6 bases not matched to a gene; V was cut back by 6 bases and J by 2 bases. CDR3 in DNA: TGTGCCAGCAGCATACTAGCGACCAACACCGGGGAGCTGTTTTTT. It translates to CASSILATNTGELFF.

This rearrangement joins TRBV5-6 to TRBJ2-3; D is perhaps TRBD2 (6 bases). The CDR3 loop spans 13 amino acids. The germline V gene encodes CDR1 SGHDT and CDR2 YYEEEE. The ends were cut back, 3 bases at V and 6 bases at J, with 11 bases in the middle. The CDR3 bases are TGTGCCAGCAGCTGGGGTAGCGGCGATACGCAGTATTTT. It translates to CASSWGSGDTQYF.

This chain links TRBV29-1 with TRBJ2-7; unclear D gene. Trimming cost V 2 bases and J 0 bases, with 8 bases left between them. Germline assignment: CDR1 SQVTM and CDR2 ANQGSEA. This CDR3 is 13 amino acids long. DNA of the CDR3: TGCAGCGTTGAAACTCTGAGCTCCTACGAGCAGTACTTC. It yields the protein CSVETLSSYEQYF.

This chain joins TRBV4-1 and TRBJ2-3; D is unclear. Trimming removed 0 bases at V and 4 bases at J, with 8 bases between. CDR1 and CDR2 (germline): MGHRA, YSYEKL. There are 14 residues in the CDR3. The CDR3, as DNA: TGCGCCAGCAGCCAAGACGTTTTTCCAGATACGCAGTATTTT. It codes for CASSQDVFPDTQYF.